The 17 T cell receptor beta chains listed next were all sequenced from one sample in a study of metastatic and nonmetastatic thyroid tumors. Ahead of thyroid surgery, no patient had received treatment of any kind. TCRdb re-called the PCR reads through MiXCR. The sample consists of some 38,000 clones, less than 15% of them appearing once. The sample was blood. The receptors come from a female donor with papillary thyroid cancer or a benign thyroid nodule (not recorded which). Some clones in this sample may be carry-over from other donors' samples.

This clone was counted many times. The chain carries TRBV11-2 and TRBJ2-1, with D uncertain. In germline, CDR1 is SGHAT, CDR2 FQNNGV. The length of the CDR3 is 13 residues. Deletions cut 4 bases from V and 10 bases from J, with 14 bases between. The CDR3 sequence: CASSSLSSGEQFF. CDR3 coding DNA: TGTGCCAGCAGCTCCCTTTCGAGTGGAGAGCAGTTCTTC. Filled out from reference TRBV11-2 and TRBJ2-1, the complete variable domain reads EAGVAQSPRYKIIEKRQSVAFWCNPISGHATLYWYQQILGQGPKLLIQFQNNGVVDDSQLPKDRFSAERLKGVDSTLKIQPAKLEDSAVYLCASSSLSSGEQFFGPGTRLTVL.

Ten or more counts support this clone. The V and J genes are TRBV6-2 or TRBV6-3 and TRBJ2-1; 9 positions agree with TRBD2. Per germline, CDR1 MNHEY and CDR2 SVGEGT. Trimming cost V 4 bases and J 4 bases; bases outside gene matches: 14. This CDR3 contains 18 residues. The CDR3 nucleotides read TGTGCCAGCAGTTTTGAGGCGGGAGGGGGGTTCTCTTACAATGAGCAGTTCTTC. Protein sequence: CASSFEAGGGFSYNEQFF.

Many counts were recorded for this clone. This chain links TRBV5-1 with TRBJ2-2, with 9 bases fitting TRBD1. Germline loops: CDR1 SGHRS, CDR2 YFSETQ. The CDR3 totals 15 residues. The ends lost 2 bases at V and 6 bases at J; junction bases unmatched: 5. The CDR3 DNA follows: TGCGCCAGCAGCTTCCGGGACAGGGTGGCCGGGGAGCTGTTTTTT. Protein: CASSFRDRVAGELFF.

The chain couples TRBV7-8 to TRBJ1-6; D ambiguous. CDR3 length equals 15 residues. Germline V gives CDR1 SGHVS, CDR2 FQNEAQ. Trimming shortened V by 4 bases and J by 9 bases, and 16 bases separated the two germline ends. As DNA, the CDR3 is TGTGCCAGCAGCTCGGTGACCTCGATGGGTTCACCCCTCCACTTT. It translates to CASSSVTSMGSPLHF.

This clone was observed at least ten times. J is TRBJ2-3 and V is TRBV12-5; 8 bases match TRBD2. CDR3 length: 15 residues. CDR1 LGHNT and CDR2 FRNRAP come from the germline V gene. Unmatched junction bases numbered 3, after V lost 4 bases and J lost 0 bases. Here the CDR3 DNA reads TGTGCTAGTGGTTCCCCTAGCGGGAGCACAGATACGCAGTATTTT. As protein: CASGSPSGSTDTQYF.

This clone was seen at least ten times. This chain uses TRBV10-3 with TRBJ2-3, with a weak D call TRBD2 (5 bases). The V and J ends lost 6 bases and 4 bases respectively, with 11 bases between them. Germline CDR1 reads ENHRY; CDR2 reads SYGVKD. This CDR3 spans 13 amino acids. CDR3 sequence (DNA): TGTGCCATCAGCCTGGGAGCCGCAGATACGCAGTATTTT. Its protein product is CAISLGAADTQYF.

Concerning this clone itself: A single base separates this from a much larger clone, so it may be a read error. The gene calls are TRBV27 and TRBJ2-2, with TRBD2 as a possible D gene (6 bases). Trimming took 5 bases from V and 6 from J, leaving 19 bases between them. The CDR3 loop spans 16 amino acids. The germline gives CDR1 MNHEY, CDR2 SMNVEV (reference sequence). The CDR3 sequence: CASSITTGRLAGELFF. In nucleotides, the CDR3 is TGTGCCAGCAGTATAACTACCGGGAGACTCGCCGGGGAGCTGTTTTTT.

Many counts were recorded for this clone. The rearrangement uses TRBV2 and TRBJ1-4; D unclear. Per the germline V gene, CDR1 is SNHLY and CDR2 is FYNNEI. There are 15 residues in the CDR3. Between the trimmed V and J ends, which lost 0 bases and 0 bases, there was a span of 5 bases. CDR3: CASSEAPATNEKLFF. DNA for the CDR3: TGTGCCAGCAGTGAAGCCCCTGCAACTAATGAAAAACTGTTTTTT.

This clone was seen ten or more times. Within the sample, other DNA sequences also encode this same CDR3. The rearrangement uses TRBV28 and TRBJ2-7, with TRBD2 identical over 14 bases. CDR3 size: 15 residues. The V gene's germline CDR1 is MDHEN and CDR2 SYDVKM. J gave up 7 bases and V 6 bases, and 8 bases lay outside the gene matches. This chain's CDR3 is CASSRGLAGGGEQYF. The CDR3 DNA reads as TGTGCCAGCAGCCGTGGACTAGCGGGAGGTGGAGAGCAGTACTTC.

This chain links TRBV11-2 with TRBJ2-7; 12 positions match TRBD2. V lost 1 base and J lost 2; bases outside the gene matches: 6. This CDR3 has 17 residues. Germline V CDR1 and CDR2: SGHAT, FQNNGV. The CDR3: CASSLGVTSGGTYEQYF. The CDR3 bases are TGTGCCAGCAGCTTAGGTGTGACTAGCGGGGGTACCTACGAGCAGTACTTC. Full variable domain (rest looked up from reference TRBV11-2 and TRBJ2-7): EAGVAQSPRYKIIEKRQSVAFWCNPISGHATLYWYQQILGQGPKLLIQFQNNGVVDDSQLPKDRFSAERLKGVDSTLKIQPAKLEDSAVYLCASSLGVTSGGTYEQYFGPGTRLTVT.

This sequence joins TRBV12-3 or TRBV12-4 and TRBJ2-7; D unclear. Between the trimmed V and J ends, which lost 7 bases and 5 bases, there was a span of 18 bases. The CDR3 totals 14 residues. CDR3 in amino acids: CASIPSYGGDEQYF. The CDR3 region has the DNA TGTGCCAGCATCCCCTCCTACGGTGGTGACGAGCAGTACTTC.

As to this clone: An end of the junction does not agree with germline; a read error may underlie this. The chain combines TRBV7-9 with TRBJ1-2; D call uncertain. Germline CDR1 reads SEHNR; CDR2 reads FQNEAQ (reference sequence). This CDR3 comprises 14 residues. CDR3 in amino acids: CVSCLAGANYGYTF. The DNA of the CDR3 is TGTGTCAGCTGCTTGGCCGGGGCTAACTATGGCTACACCTTC.

This clone was observed a few times. Its ends do not fully match the called genes, so a read error is possible. The CDR3 region has the DNA TGTGCCAACAGTTACTCAGTAGGGGTGTGTCAGCCCCAGCATTTT. This translates into CANSYSVGVCQPQHF. The gene calls are TRBV6-2 or TRBV6-3 and TRBJ1-5; tentatively, D is TRBD1 (5 bases). The CDR3 spans 15 residues. From germline, CDR1 is MNHEY and CDR2 SVGEGT.

In its sample, this clone was seen many times. The V gene is TRBV6-2 or TRBV6-3, the J gene TRBJ2-5, with 9 bases matching TRBD2. The trim removed 2 bases at V and 5 bases at J, leaving 12 bases unmatched. The CDR3 is made up of 17 amino acids. Germline-derived CDR1 and CDR2 are MNHEY and SVGEGT. The CDR3 region has the DNA TGTGCCAGCAGTTACAACTTCGGCGGGAGGGCGGGGGAGACCCAGTACTTC. It yields the protein CASSYNFGGRAGETQYF.

This clone has at least ten counts. This sequence joins TRBV6-2 or TRBV6-3 and TRBJ2-1; D might be TRBD2 (5 bases). V lost 0 bases, J lost 6 bases, and 9 bases lay in between. CDR1 is MNHEY, CDR2 SVGEGT, per germline. This CDR3 has 14 residues. CDR3 sequence (DNA): TGTGCCAGCAGTTACTCGAGCGGCACCAATGAGCAGTTCTTC. Residues: CASSYSSGTNEQFF.

This clone appeared many times. V and J are TRBV2 and TRBJ2-3; D may be TRBD1 (6 bases). The germline V gene encodes CDR1 SNHLY and CDR2 FYNNEI. This CDR3 is built from 14 residues. V was shortened by 4 bases and J by 3 bases, with 11 bases between the two germline ends. The DNA of the CDR3 is TGTGCCAGCAGTGCCCGACAGGCAACAGATACGCAGTATTTT. Translating it yields CASSARQATDTQYF. Looking up the rest from reference TRBV2 and TRBJ2-3 gives the full variable domain: EPEVTQTPSHQVTQMGQEVILRCVPISNHLYFYWYRQILGQKVEFLVSFYNNEISEKSEIFDDQFSVERPDGSNFTLKIRSTKLEDSAMYFCASSARQATDTQYFGPGTRLTVL.

Worth noting for this clone: Other nucleotide sequences in the sample specify the same CDR3. The chain combines TRBV9 with TRBJ2-7, with D perhaps TRBD2 (6 bases). The length of the CDR3 is 14 residues. V lost 3 bases and J 0 bases, leaving 10 bases between the germline ends. From germline, CDR1 is SGDLS and CDR2 YYNGEE. The CDR3 DNA reads TGTGCCAGCAGCGGGGGGGTGAGCTCCTACGAGCAGTACTTC. Protein: CASSGGVSSYEQYF. Full variable domain (outside the CDR3, taken from reference TRBV9 and TRBJ2-7): DSGVTQTPKHLITATGQRVTLRCSPRSGDLSVYWYQQSLDQGLQFLIQYYNGEERAKGNILERFSAQQFPDLHSELNLSSLELGDSALYFCASSGGVSSYEQYFGPGTRLTVT.